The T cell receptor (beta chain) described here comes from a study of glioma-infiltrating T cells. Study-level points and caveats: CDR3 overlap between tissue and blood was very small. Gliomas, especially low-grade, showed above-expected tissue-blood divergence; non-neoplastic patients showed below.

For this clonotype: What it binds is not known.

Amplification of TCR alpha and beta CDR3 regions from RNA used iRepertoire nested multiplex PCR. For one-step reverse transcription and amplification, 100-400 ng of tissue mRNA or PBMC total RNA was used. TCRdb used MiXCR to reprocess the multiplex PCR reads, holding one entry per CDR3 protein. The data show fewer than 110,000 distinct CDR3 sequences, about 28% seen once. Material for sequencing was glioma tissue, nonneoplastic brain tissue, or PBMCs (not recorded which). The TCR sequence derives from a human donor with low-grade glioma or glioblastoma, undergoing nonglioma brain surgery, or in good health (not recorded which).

For the CDR3, the DNA is TGTGCCAGCAACCCCCGGGGCAATCAGCCCCAGCATTTT. Translated: CASNPRGNQPQHF. The chain uses TRBV12-3 or TRBV12-4 and TRBJ1-5; D is ambiguous. V lost 7 bases and J 2 bases, leaving 9 bases between the germline ends. CDR3 length: 13 residues.